Detailed here is one T cell receptor beta chain. This record belongs to a study of T cell repertoires in ileal Crohn's disease. Study summary: Postoperative therapy was given to about half: about 11 thiopurines, around 18 anti-TNF agents.

The time point denotes: inflamed ileum from the surgical specimen. Germline CDR1 and CDR2: MNHNS and SASEGT. Trimming pared 4 bases from V and 1 base from J, leaving 2 bases between. The CDR3 contains 12 residues. Measured with immunoSEQ multiplex PCR; TCRdb has only the in-frame clones, and not every one. The data hold about 15,000 clones, with around 76% observed a single time. The clonotype was recovered from an adult with Crohn's disease. The genes are TRBV6-1 and TRBJ1-3; D is unresolved. What was sequenced was ileal tissue. The CDR3 nucleotides read TGTGCCAGCAGTGTTTCTGGAAACACCATATATTTT. It translates to CASSVSGNTIYF.